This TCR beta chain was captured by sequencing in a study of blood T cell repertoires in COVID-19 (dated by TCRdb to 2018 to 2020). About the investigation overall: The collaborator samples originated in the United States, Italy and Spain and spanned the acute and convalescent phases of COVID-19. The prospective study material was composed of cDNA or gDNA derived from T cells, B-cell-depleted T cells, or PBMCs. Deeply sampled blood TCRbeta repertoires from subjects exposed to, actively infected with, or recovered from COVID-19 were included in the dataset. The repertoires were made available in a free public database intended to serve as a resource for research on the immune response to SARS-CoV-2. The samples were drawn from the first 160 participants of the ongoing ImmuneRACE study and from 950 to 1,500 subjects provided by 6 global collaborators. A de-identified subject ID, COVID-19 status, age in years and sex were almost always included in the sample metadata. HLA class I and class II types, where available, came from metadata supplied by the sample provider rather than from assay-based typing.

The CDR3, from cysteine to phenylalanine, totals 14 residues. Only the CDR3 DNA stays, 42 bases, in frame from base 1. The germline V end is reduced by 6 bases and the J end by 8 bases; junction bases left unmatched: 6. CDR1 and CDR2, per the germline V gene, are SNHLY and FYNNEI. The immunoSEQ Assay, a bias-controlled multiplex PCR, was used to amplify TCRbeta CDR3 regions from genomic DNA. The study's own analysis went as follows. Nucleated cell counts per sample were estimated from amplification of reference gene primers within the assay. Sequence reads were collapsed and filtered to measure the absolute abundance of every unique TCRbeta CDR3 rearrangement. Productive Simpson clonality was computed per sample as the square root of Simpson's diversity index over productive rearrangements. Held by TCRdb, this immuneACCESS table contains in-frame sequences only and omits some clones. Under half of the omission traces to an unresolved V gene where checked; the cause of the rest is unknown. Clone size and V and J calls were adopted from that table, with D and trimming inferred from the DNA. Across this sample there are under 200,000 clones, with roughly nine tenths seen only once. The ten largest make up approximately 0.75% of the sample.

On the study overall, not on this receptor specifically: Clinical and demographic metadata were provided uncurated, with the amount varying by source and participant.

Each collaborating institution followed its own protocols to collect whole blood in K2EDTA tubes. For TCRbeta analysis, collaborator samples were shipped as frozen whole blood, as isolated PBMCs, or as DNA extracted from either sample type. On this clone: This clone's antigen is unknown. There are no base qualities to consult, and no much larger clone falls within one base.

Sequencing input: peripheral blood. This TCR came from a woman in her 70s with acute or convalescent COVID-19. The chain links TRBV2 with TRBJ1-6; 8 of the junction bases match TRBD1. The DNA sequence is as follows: TGTGCCAGCAGCAACAGGGGGGGAGATTCACCCCTCCACTTT. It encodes CASSNRGGDSPLHF.